One and the same sample provided the 18 T cell receptor beta chains below, sequenced in a study of blood T cells in healthy people across ages. Then a second PCR, running about 6 to 12 cycles, was carried out with a sample-barcoded 5' primer and a J-beta primer mix. TCRdb re-analysed the 5' RACE reads in MiXCR, keeping a single row per CDR3 protein. The sample has roughly 900,000 distinct CDR3 sequences; about 30% are singletons. Source material: blood. These receptors were obtained from a woman over 75 in good health.

There are a few counts of this clonotype. The V and J genes are TRBV24-1 and TRBJ1-2, with TRBD1 identical over 12 bases. The CDR3 is made up of 16 amino acids. J lost 6 bases, V lost 3 bases, and 7 bases had no gene match. The V gene's germline CDR1 is KGHDR and CDR2 SFDVKD. The CDR3 region is CATSDPPGQGADGYTF. CDR3 bases: TGTGCCACCAGTGATCCGCCGGGACAGGGGGCCGATGGCTACACCTTC.

As concerns this clonotype: With a much larger clone just one base away, this may be a read error. J is TRBJ1-5 and V is TRBV24-1; D remains ambiguous. The CDR3 has 14 amino acids. Germline assignment: CDR1 KGHDR and CDR2 SFDVKD. The CDR3: CSTSGHYSNQPQHF. The CDR3 DNA follows: TGTTCCACCAGTGGCCATTATAGCAATCAGCCCCAGCATTTT.

The chain combines TRBV7-8 with TRBJ2-7; TRBD1 might be the D (6 bases). Germline V gene sequence: CDR1 SGHVS, CDR2 FQNEAQ. V was clipped by 2 bases and J by 10 bases, with 21 bases between them. The CDR3 is made up of 15 amino acids. The CDR3 region has the DNA TGTGCCAGCAGCTTATTAGGGGGAATTCTCGAGGCCCAGTACTTC. It is translated as CASSLLGGILEAQYF.

This clonotype was counted many times. This chain connects TRBV27 to TRBJ2-5; possible D gene TRBD2, 7 bases. The germline V gene encodes CDR1 MNHEY and CDR2 SMNVEV (reference sequence). Between the trimmed V and J ends, which lost 6 bases and 5 bases, there was a span of 19 bases. This CDR3 is built from 15 residues. CDR3 in amino acids: CASSSWGGARETQYF. The CDR3 DNA is TGTGCCAGCAGCTCCTGGGGGGGCGCGCGCGAGACCCAGTACTTC.

The gene calls are TRBV12-3 or TRBV12-4 and TRBJ2-1; D is unresolved. The V end was cut by 5 bases, the J end by 2 bases, with 19 bases between. The CDR3 extends over 17 amino acids. The CDR3 region is CASSPRGPGFTYNEQFF. The DNA of the CDR3 is TGTGCCAGCAGTCCCCGTGGGCCGGGTTTCACCTACAATGAGCAGTTCTTC.

In its sample, this clonotype was seen a few times. Mismatch with germline at one junction end may stem from a read error. The rearrangement joins TRBV5-1 to TRBJ2-6; 8 bases are shared with TRBD1. Germline CDR1 and CDR2: SGHRS and YFSETQ. The CDR3 length is 16 residues. CDR3 in DNA: TGCGCCAGCAGCTGGACAGGGTTCTACGGGGCCAACGTCCGGACTTTC. The encoded protein is CASSWTGFYGANVRTF.

This clonotype appeared once. With a much larger clone just one base away, this may be a read error. This rearrangement joins TRBV7-2 to TRBJ1-2; D is perhaps TRBD1 (5 bases). The germline V gene encodes CDR1 SGHTA and CDR2 FQGNSA. The CDR3 has 14 residues. CDR3 in DNA: TGTGCCAGCAGCTTAGGTTGGGGGTCCTATGGCCACACCTTC. Translation gives CASSLGWGSYGHTF. Variable domain in full (rest from reference TRBV7-2 and TRBJ1-2): GAGVSQSPSNKVTEKGKDVELRCDPISGHTALYWYRQSLGQGLEFLIYFQGNSAPDKSGLPSDRFSAERTGGSVSTLTIQRTQQEDSAVYLCASSLGWGSYGHTFGSGTRLTVV.

The chain links TRBV4-1 to TRBJ2-1; 8 positions match TRBD2. Trimming removed 0 bases from V and 1 base from J; junction bases left unmatched: 2. The germline gives CDR1 MGHRA, CDR2 YSYEKL. This CDR3 has 16 residues. CDR3 in DNA: TGCGCCAGCAGCCAAGAAGCGGGGGTGTCCTACAATGAGCAGTTCTTC. Translated, it gives CASSQEAGVSYNEQFF.

Concerning this clonotype itself: A much larger clone differs by one base, so this may be a read error. The rearrangement joins TRBV27 to TRBJ2-5; 8 nucleotides match TRBD1. The germline CDR1 and CDR2 sequences are MNHEY and SMNVEV (reference sequence). The CDR3 has 16 amino acids. Written as DNA, the CDR3 is TGTGCCGGCAGTCGGTCAGGGGGCGACTCGCAAGAGACCCAGTACTTC. Amino acid sequence: CAGSRSGGDSQETQYF.

This clonotype has ten or more counts. The rearrangement uses TRBV5-1 and TRBJ2-5, with TRBD1 matching 9 bases. CDR1 is SGHRS, CDR2 YFSETQ, per germline. With 5 bases clipped from V and 5 bases from J, the junction kept 10 bases outside the gene matches. The CDR3 covers 15 residues. Here the CDR3 DNA reads TGCGCCAGCAGTCCCGGGACAGGGATACAGGAGACCCAGTACTTC. This gives the protein CASSPGTGIQETQYF. Together with reference TRBV5-1 and TRBJ2-5, the CDR3 gives the full variable domain: KAGVTQTPRYLIKTRGQQVTLSCSPISGHRSVSWYQQTPGQGLQFLFEYFSETQRNKGNFPGRFSGRQFSNSRSEMNVSTLELGDSALYLCASSPGTGIQETQYFGPGTRLLVL.

At least ten counts were recorded for this clonotype. The V and J genes are TRBV6-5 and TRBJ2-7, with 7 nucleotides matching TRBD1. J lost 2 bases, V lost 5 bases, and 9 bases had no gene match. From germline, CDR1 is MNHEY and CDR2 SVGAGI. This CDR3 has 15 amino acids. The CDR3 spells CASSRDSASTYEQYF. The CDR3 nucleotides are TGTGCCAGCAGTAGGGACAGCGCGTCAACCTACGAGCAGTACTTC.

A word on this clonotype: At one end the junction does not follow the germline gene, possibly because of a read error. Here the CDR3 DNA reads TGTGCCAGCAGCTCATCAGGGGGAAAACCGTTTTTT. This encodes CASSSSGGKPFF. This chain uses TRBV7-2 with TRBJ1-4; 7 positions match TRBD1. Germline lookup yields CDR1 SGHTA and CDR2 FQGNSA. CDR3 size: 12 residues.

In its sample, this clonotype was seen many times. One junction end disagrees with the germline gene, perhaps due to a read error. This chain connects TRBV7-2 to TRBJ1-2, with 10 bases aligning to TRBD1. The CDR3 consists of 15 residues. Germline V gene lookup returns CDR1 SGHTA and CDR2 FQGNSA. The CDR3 nucleotides read TGCGCCAGCAGCTTGGGGACAGGGGTCAACTATGGCTACACCTTC. Its translation is CASSLGTGVNYGYTF.

This clonotype was counted only a few times. The V call is TRBV20-1, the J call TRBJ2-3; 14 nucleotides agree with TRBD2. The germline CDR1 and CDR2 sequences are DFQATT and SNEGSKA (reference sequence). Germline trimming cut 5 bases from V and 6 bases from J; bases unmatched to any gene: 1. The CDR3 is 13 amino acids. Here the CDR3 reads CSARTSGGDTQYF. CDR3 DNA: TGCAGTGCTCGGACTAGCGGGGGGGATACGCAGTATTTT.

This clonotype was found a few times. This chain uses TRBV11-2 with TRBJ2-1, with 9 nucleotides matching TRBD2. Germline CDR1 reads SGHAT; CDR2 reads FQNNGV. V lost 2 bases and J lost 6; bases outside the gene matches: 5. This CDR3 is 15 amino acids long. The CDR3 DNA follows: TGTGCCAGCAGCTTATCATGGCGGGGGGGCAATGAGCAGTTCTTC. Translation gives CASSLSWRGGNEQFF.

This clonotype occurred a few times. This sequence joins TRBV5-1 and TRBJ1-6; a weak D match, TRBD1 (5 bases). The V end lost 0 bases, the J end lost 6 bases, and 13 bases lay between the germline ends. Germline CDR1 is SGHRS and CDR2 is YFSETQ. The CDR3 is 16 residues long. For the CDR3, the DNA is TGCGCCAGCAGCTTGGATGTGGGGCAGACTAATTCACCCCTCCACTTT. It is translated as CASSLDVGQTNSPLHF.

As to this clonotype: A much larger clone differs by one base, so this may be a read error. The V and J genes are TRBV7-6 and TRBJ2-1; weak D call: TRBD2 (6 bases). From germline, CDR1 is SGHVS and CDR2 FNYEAQ. The CDR3 loop spans 15 amino acids. The CDR3 protein is CASSPPGLTYNGQFF. CDR3 sequence (DNA): TGTGCCAGCAGTCCCCCGGGACTGACTTACAATGGGCAGTTCTTC.

The chain uses TRBV12-3 or TRBV12-4 and TRBJ2-3; 11 nucleotides align to TRBD2. The CDR3 sequence is 15 residues long. J lost 11 bases, V lost 6 bases, and 13 bases had no gene match. The CDR3 DNA reads TGTGCCAGCAGCCTGACTAGCGGGGCAACAGATGTGCAGTATTTT. This encodes CASSLTSGATDVQYF.